This TCR beta chain is from a study of OX40 agonist ivuxolimab in advanced cancers. TCRdb keeps only in-frame clones here, not all; method: immunoSEQ multiplex PCR. The data show around 100,000 clones, about 91% seen once. Germline loops: CDR1 MNHNS, CDR2 SASEGT. J lost 4 bases, V lost 7 bases, and 9 bases had no gene match. This CDR3 comprises 15 residues. The chain has TRBV6-1 and TRBJ2-3; 9 nucleotides align to TRBD2. The source is an adult with an advanced solid tumor such as melanoma, head and neck, liver or kidney cancer. Sequencing used CD4+ or CD8+ T cells sorted from blood, obtained in a trial of the OX40 agonist ivuxolimab. The CDR3 protein is CASTPAGGGADTQYF. In DNA, the CDR3 is TGTGCCAGCACCCCGGCCGGCGGGGGGGCAGATACGCAGTATTTT.